These T cell receptor beta chains were read from a single sample in a study of identical twins. TCRdb used MiXCR to reprocess the 5' RACE reads, holding one entry per CDR3 protein. The sample holds under 350,000 distinct CDR3 sequences; 9.5% are singletons and the top ten take 6% to 8.5%. This sample also belongs to another study, concerning yellow fever vaccine responses in identical twins.

Sequencing was carried out using CD8+ T cells sorted from blood. Receptor source: a young woman in good health. The CDR3 runs from the conserved cysteine through the conserved F or W. Each record gives: CDR3 DNA, CDR3 protein, D gene, V gene, J gene, clone size. The D gene is left open where the match is weak. Size is omitted from some rows. Given values are once, few, many or a class for expanded clones.

DNA: TGTGCCAGCAGTGGATCTATTGGTTCACCCCTCCACTTT
CDR3: CASSGSIGSPLHF
D: NA
V: TRBV2
J: TRBJ1-6
size: NA

DNA: TGTGCCAGCAGCTCCACTAGCGGGGGGGACAATGAGCAGTTCTTC
CDR3: CASSSTSGGDNEQFF
D: TRBD2
V: TRBV7-9
J: TRBJ2-1
size: many

DNA: TGTGCCATCAGTGACTCGGGAGGGGGAGATGAGCAGTTCTTC
CDR3: CAISDSGGGDEQFF
D: TRBD2
V: TRBV10-3
J: TRBJ2-1
size: few

DNA: TGTGCCACCAGCGGGACGGGGCAGGGCACTGAAGCTTTCTTT
CDR3: CATSGTGQGTEAFF
D: NA
V: TRBV15
J: TRBJ1-1
size: NA

DNA: TGTGCCACCAGTGATGTCACCGGAGGGACAGGGGGAGAGACCCAGTACTTC
CDR3: CATSDVTGGTGGETQYF
D: TRBD1
V: TRBV24-1
J: TRBJ2-5
size: NA

DNA: TGTGCCAGCAGCGCATTTACCACAGGGCCCTATGGCTACACCTTC
CDR3: CASSAFTTGPYGYTF
D: NA
V: TRBV11-1
J: TRBJ1-2
size: NA

DNA: TGTGCCACCAGCAGAGATCTTCACACCGGGGAGCTGTTTTTT
CDR3: CATSRDLHTGELFF
D: NA
V: TRBV15
J: TRBJ2-2
size: many

DNA: TGTGCCAGCAGTTTCCCGATAAGGAGAGACAACGCCGATGAGACCCAGTACTTC
CDR3: CASSFPIRRDNADETQYF
D: NA
V: TRBV28
J: TRBJ2-5
size: few

DNA: TGTGCCAGCAGCTTAGACAGGGTTCCCACAGATACGCAGTATTTT
CDR3: CASSLDRVPTDTQYF
D: NA
V: TRBV7-2
J: TRBJ2-3
size: many

DNA: TGCAGCGTTGAAGGTGCAAGCTACGAGCAGTACTTC
CDR3: CSVEGASYEQYF
D: NA
V: TRBV29-1
J: TRBJ2-7
size: many

DNA: TGTGCCTGCAGCCCCGTTTCCCCTGCTCCCTCGTCCTACAATGAGCAGTTCTTC
CDR3: CACSPVSPAPSSYNEQFF
D: NA
V: TRBV11-2
J: TRBJ2-1
size: NA

DNA: TGTGCCAGCAGCGCGTGGACAGGGGATCTAAATGGCTACACCTTC
CDR3: CASSAWTGDLNGYTF
D: TRBD1
V: TRBV9
J: TRBJ1-2
size: few

DNA: TGTGCCAGCAGCTCCGGGACTCTCCATTACGAGCAGTACTTC
CDR3: CASSSGTLHYEQYF
D: NA
V: TRBV28
J: TRBJ2-7
size: few

DNA: TGTGCCAGCAATTCCCCACTTCTAGCGGGAGGGCCGATAGATACGCAGTATTTT
CDR3: CASNSPLLAGGPIDTQYF
D: TRBD2
V: TRBV28
J: TRBJ2-3
size: few

DNA: TGTGCCAGTAGGACTAGCGGGAGCACAGATACGCAGTATTTT
CDR3: CASRTSGSTDTQYF
D: TRBD2
V: TRBV12-3/TRBV12-4
J: TRBJ2-3
size: few

DNA: TGTGCCAGCAGCTCCCCGGGACTAGCAAGCTACGAGCAGTACTTC
CDR3: CASSSPGLASYEQYF
D: TRBD2
V: TRBV7-9
J: TRBJ2-7
size: many

DNA: TGTGCCACCAGTGACCACACGACTCAGGGGGCCCTCAACTACAATGAGCAGTTCTTC
CDR3: CATSDHTTQGALNYNEQFF
D: TRBD1
V: TRBV24-1
J: TRBJ2-1
size: NA

DNA: TGCAGCGTTGCTCGTGGCAGGGTTAGGACAGATACGCAGTATTTT
CDR3: CSVARGRVRTDTQYF
D: NA
V: TRBV29-1
J: TRBJ2-3
size: NA

DNA: TGTGCCAGCAGTTTTTCTAGCGGGGTCTCCGGGGAGCTGTTTTTT
CDR3: CASSFSSGVSGELFF
D: TRBD2
V: TRBV12-3/TRBV12-4
J: TRBJ2-2
size: NA

DNA: TGTGCCAGCAGCTTCTCTAGCGGGAGTCGATTCTTC
CDR3: CASSFSSGSRFF
D: TRBD2
V: TRBV7-6
J: TRBJ2-1
size: NA

DNA: TGTGCCACCAGTGATCACGGGTCAGAAACCGGGGAGCTGTTTTTT
CDR3: CATSDHGSETGELFF
D: NA
V: TRBV24-1
J: TRBJ2-2
size: many

DNA: TGTGCCAGCAGCCAAGATACCAGGGGATTCTACAATGAGCAGTTCTTC
CDR3: CASSQDTRGFYNEQFF
D: NA
V: TRBV3-1
J: TRBJ2-1
size: few

DNA: TGTGCCAGCACCTTAAAAGGGATAGGGGGTCCCTTAAGCGAGCAGTACTTC
CDR3: CASTLKGIGGPLSEQYF
D: NA
V: TRBV27
J: TRBJ2-7
size: few

DNA: TGTGCCAGCAAAGGACAGGGGTCCCGTTACGAGCAGTACTTC
CDR3: CASKGQGSRYEQYF
D: TRBD1
V: TRBV27
J: TRBJ2-7
size: few

DNA: TGTGCCAGCAGCGTAGGAGTAGGTGGATACGAGCAGTACTTC
CDR3: CASSVGVGGYEQYF
D: NA
V: TRBV9
J: TRBJ2-7
size: few

DNA: TGTGCCAGCAGTTTATCCGTGACTACCGGGGAGCTGTTTTTT
CDR3: CASSLSVTTGELFF
D: NA
V: TRBV27
J: TRBJ2-2
size: few

DNA: TGTGCCAGCAGTAATTCTCTGGATACGCAGTATTTT
CDR3: CASSNSLDTQYF
D: NA
V: TRBV9
J: TRBJ2-3
size: few

DNA: TGCAGTGCTGGGGTTAATTGTCCCGGGGAGCTGTTTTTT
CDR3: CSAGVNCPGELFF
D: NA
V: TRBV20-1
J: TRBJ2-2
size: NA

DNA: TGTGCCACGATGGGTCTGGGGTACGAGCAGTACTTC
CDR3: CATMGLGYEQYF
D: NA
V: TRBV15
J: TRBJ2-7
size: NA

DNA: TGTGCCAGCAGCTTCCCCCTCCTGAACGAAGCTTTCTTT
CDR3: CASSFPLLNEAFF
D: NA
V: TRBV7-9
J: TRBJ1-1
size: NA

DNA: TGTGCCTGGAGTATAAGCGGGAGTAGCACAGATACGCAGTATTTT
CDR3: CAWSISGSSTDTQYF
D: TRBD2
V: TRBV30
J: TRBJ2-3
size: NA

DNA: TGCGCCAGCAGCCAAGACCCGGGACTAGCGGGAGCTCGCAATGAGCAGTTCTTC
CDR3: CASSQDPGLAGARNEQFF
D: TRBD2
V: TRBV4-3
J: TRBJ2-1
size: few

DNA: TGTGCCAGCAGCACCCCGGGACAGTGGGACCCAGATACGCAGTATTTT
CDR3: CASSTPGQWDPDTQYF
D: TRBD1
V: TRBV5-4
J: TRBJ2-3
size: NA

DNA: TGCAGTGCTCCCAGGACAGGCTCCTACGAGCAGTACTTC
CDR3: CSAPRTGSYEQYF
D: TRBD1
V: TRBV20-1
J: TRBJ2-7
size: NA

DNA: TGTGCCAGCACAGGGATACTTAGGCAACTAGCGGGAGAGTCCGAGCAGTACTTC
CDR3: CASTGILRQLAGESEQYF
D: TRBD2
V: TRBV2
J: TRBJ2-7
size: NA

DNA: TGTGCCATCAGTGACGCGGGCGAAGCTTTCTTT
CDR3: CAISDAGEAFF
D: NA
V: TRBV10-3
J: TRBJ1-1
size: many

DNA: TGTGCCAGCAGAGACCACCCACAGGGGGGATTTCGGGGCTACACCTTC
CDR3: CASRDHPQGGFRGYTF
D: NA
V: TRBV21-1
J: TRBJ1-2
size: once

DNA: TGTGCCAGCAGCCAAGGGACTAGCGACTTCAACTCCTACGAGCAGTACTTC
CDR3: CASSQGTSDFNSYEQYF
D: TRBD2
V: TRBV4-2
J: TRBJ2-7
size: few

DNA: TGTGCCAGCAGCTTATTCAGGTGGGACAAGGAGGGGGCCAACGTCCTGACTTTC
CDR3: CASSLFRWDKEGANVLTF
D: NA
V: TRBV7-3
J: TRBJ2-6
size: NA

DNA: TGTGCCAGCAGACCCCTCCCAAAGAGCTCCTACAATGAGCAGTTCTTC
CDR3: CASRPLPKSSYNEQFF
D: NA
V: TRBV6-1
J: TRBJ2-1
size: NA

DNA: TGCGCCAGCAGGGGGAGAATGGACACTGAAGCTTTCTTT
CDR3: CASRGRMDTEAFF
D: NA
V: TRBV5-1
J: TRBJ1-1
size: NA

DNA: TGTGCCAGCAGCCAAGAACTTAACGGCTACAATGAGCAGTTCTTC
CDR3: CASSQELNGYNEQFF
D: NA
V: TRBV3-1
J: TRBJ2-1
size: many

DNA: TGTGCCAGCAGGGCGGCGACAGGGATACAAGAGACCCAGTACTTC
CDR3: CASRAATGIQETQYF
D: TRBD1
V: TRBV2
J: TRBJ2-5
size: NA

DNA: TGTGCCAGCAGCTTAGCTCCGACTTACAGCTCCTACAATGAGCAGTTCTTC
CDR3: CASSLAPTYSSYNEQFF
D: NA
V: TRBV7-2
J: TRBJ2-1
size: few

DNA: TGCGCCAGCAGCCAAAGGACCCTAGCGGACCACCACAATGAGCAGTTCTTC
CDR3: CASSQRTLADHHNEQFF
D: TRBD2
V: TRBV4-3
J: TRBJ2-1
size: NA

DNA: TGCAGCGTTGTGGGGCTGGGACAGAATGAAAAACTGTTTTTT
CDR3: CSVVGLGQNEKLFF
D: TRBD1
V: TRBV29-1
J: TRBJ1-4
size: many